This T cell receptor (beta chain) originates from a study of Graves' ophthalmopathy and Graves' hyperthyroidism. Per germline, CDR1 MNHNS and CDR2 SASEGT. Trimming took off 0 bases at V and 9 bases at J, with 12 bases between the two ends. The CDR3 length is 13 residues. Amplification from RNA transcripts yielded the TCR beta CDR3 regions. First-round RT-PCR with HTBI primers preceded a second-round multiplex PCR. One entry per CDR3 protein results from TCRdb running MiXCR on the multiplex PCR reads. Among some 400,000 distinct CDR3 sequences listed, approximately 16% were seen once. This clonotype came up many times.

This receptor was taken from a woman aged 18-29 years with Graves' ophthalmopathy. Sequencing input: peripheral blood. The rearrangement joins TRBV6-1 to TRBJ2-7; D remains unclear. The CDR3 region is CASSEAGSIGQYF. As DNA, the CDR3 is TGTGCCAGCAGTGAAGCGGGCAGCATCGGGCAGTACTTC.